This TCR beta chain appears in the sequencing data of a study of T cells in Graves' hyperthyroidism and ophthalmopathy. Study conclusions and caveats: Ophthalmopathy was predicted by the model a median of approximately 6 months ahead of onset. In blood, most of the thyroid clonotypes expanded above 0.001 were also present.

V shed 5 bases and J 2 bases; nucleotides not matched to a gene: 15. The germline CDR1 and CDR2 sequences are SGHTA and FQGNSA. CDR3 length equals 18 residues. The source material, RNA transcripts, was used to amplify TCR beta CDR3 regions. HTBI primers were employed in a first-round RT-PCR of the TCR CDR3. A single record per CDR3 protein comes from TCRdb applying MiXCR to the multiplex PCR reads. The sample gives about 49,000 distinct CDR3 sequences, less than 65% of which show up once; under 35% is in the top ten. This clonotype appeared a few times. The antigen remains unidentified. The V call is TRBV7-2, the J call TRBJ2-3; TRBD2 aligns across 8 bases. This receptor was obtained from a man between 18 and 35 years old with Graves' hyperthyroidism. The sequencing input was peripheral blood or thyroid tissue (not recorded which). The CDR3 DNA is TGTGCCAGCAGCCAACTAAGCGGGAGTTGGTATGACACAGATACGCAGTATTTT. It yields the protein CASSQLSGSWYDTDTQYF.